Listed here are 2 T cell receptor beta chains from one sample, sequenced in a study of siplizumab effects on memory and regulatory T cells. Clones were sequenced by immunoSEQ multiplex PCR, and TCRdb holds only the in-frame ones, with some missing. The sample has some 100,000 clones, 80% to 95% seen once. The sequencing sample was made of non-Treg CD4+ T cells sorted from blood. The receptors derive from a human donor in good health.

The chain employs TRBV6-5 and TRBJ2-2, with D uncertain. CDR3 length: 13 amino acids. Trimming left V 2 bases short and J 4 bases short, with 5 bases between. Per germline, CDR1 MNHEY and CDR2 SVGAGI. CDR3 sequence (DNA): TGTGCCAGCAGTTACGGCGTCACCGGGGAGCTGTTTTTT. This codes for CASSYGVTGELFF.

This clone has more than one count but fewer than ten. The V and J genes are TRBV19 and TRBJ1-1; 7 bases fit TRBD1. CDR1 is LNHDA, CDR2 SQIVND, per germline (reference sequence). V lost 5 bases and J lost 1; bases outside the gene matches: 4. This CDR3 has 14 amino acids. DNA of the CDR3: TGTGCCAGTAGTGGGGGGACAGCGAACACTGAAGCTTTCTTT. Residues: CASSGGTANTEAFF.